The 32 T cell receptor beta chains below were found in one sample sequenced in a study of regulatory T cells in long-lasting Graves disease. The time point is: newly diagnosed GD, antithyroid drugs for less than 3 months. Scientists built the TCR library using RNA that was extracted from PBMCs. Through Arm-PCR of CDR3 regions and iRepertoire HTBI primers, TCR beta libraries were built. TCRdb reprocessed the multiplex PCR reads with MiXCR, giving one entry per CDR3 protein. In the table there are hundreds of thousands of distinct CDR3 sequences, around 15% of which are singletons. The sequences come from peripheral blood mononuclear cells (PBMCs), collected at new diagnosis, from a patient treated with antithyroid drugs. These receptors all come from a female donor with Graves disease.

The chain combines TRBV24-1 with TRBJ2-7, with TRBD2 as a possible D gene (6 bases). Germline loops: CDR1 KGHDR, CDR2 SFDVKD. The ends were cut back, 4 bases at V and 6 bases at J, with 12 bases in the middle. CDR3 length: 13 residues. The CDR3 here is CATSEMGLAEQYF. In DNA, the CDR3 is TGTGCCACCAGTGAGATGGGACTGGCCGAGCAGTACTTC.

On this clonotype: This clone may be a read error of a much larger clone one base away. V gene TRBV11-2 combines with J gene TRBJ2-1, with D possibly TRBD2 on 5 matching bases. Trimming took 1 base from V and 10 from J, leaving 14 bases between them. The CDR3 is made up of 14 amino acids. Germline-derived CDR1 and CDR2 are SGHAT and FQNNGV. CDR3 sequence (DNA): TGTGCCAGCAGCTTAGGCGGGTATGCCTACGAGCAGTTCTTC. Translating gives CASSLGGYAYEQFF.

The CDR3 here is CASKPRDRDWAEAFF. As DNA, the CDR3 is TGTGCCAGCAAACCCCGTGACAGAGACTGGGCTGAAGCTTTCTTT. The J gene is TRBJ1-1, the V gene TRBV7-9; a weak D match, TRBD1 (5 bases). The germline V and J ends were trimmed by 7 bases and 6 bases, with 21 bases remaining between them. From germline, CDR1 is SEHNR and CDR2 FQNEAQ (reference sequence). CDR3 size: 15 residues.

This clonotype was counted only a few times. A read error is possible here, since a much larger clone lies one base away. The chain is built from TRBV6-4 and TRBJ2-3, with 12 nucleotides matching TRBD2. CDR3 length equals 15 residues. Germline trimming cut 4 bases from V and 1 base from J; bases unmatched to any gene: 0. CDR1 is MRHNA and CDR2 is SNTAGT in the germline V gene. DNA of the CDR3: TGTGCCAGCAGTGGACTAGCGGGAGGCACAGATACGCAGTATTTT. Its protein product is CASSGLAGGTDTQYF.

This clonotype has a count of ten or more. V is TRBV20-1 and J is TRBJ1-2; 7 nucleotides agree with TRBD1. J was trimmed by 2 bases and V by 5 bases; bases with no gene match: 8. CDR3 length: 14 amino acids. The germline V gene encodes CDR1 DFQATT and CDR2 SNEGSKA (reference sequence). The CDR3 DNA is TGCAGTGCTGCCGCAGGGGGTTTCAACTATGGCTACACCTTC. This translates into CSAAAGGFNYGYTF.

This clonotype came up many times. V usage is TRBV10-2 and J usage is TRBJ1-2; weak D call: TRBD1 (5 bases). Per the germline V gene, CDR1 is WSHSY and CDR2 is SAAADI. The CDR3 extends over 14 amino acids. Deletions cut 4 bases from V and 4 bases from J, with 13 bases between. CDR3 DNA: TGCGCCAGCAGTGTGGGGACCACTGCCTATGGCTACACCTTC. Translation: CASSVGTTAYGYTF.

Ten or more counts support this clonotype. This chain connects TRBV7-2 to TRBJ1-6; D possibly corresponds to TRBD1 (5 bases). The V end was cut by 2 bases, the J end by 5 bases, with 10 bases between. Germline V gene sequence: CDR1 SGHTA, CDR2 FQGNSA. The CDR3 runs 15 residues. CDR3 region: CASSLQGLDNSPLHF. The DNA for the CDR3 is TGTGCCAGCAGCTTACAGGGTTTAGATAATTCACCCCTCCACTTT.

Many counts were recorded for this clonotype. The chain couples TRBV6-1 to TRBJ1-2; D is uncertain. This CDR3 region has 15 residues. Between the trimmed V and J ends, which lost 7 bases and 3 bases, there was a span of 18 bases. CDR1 and CDR2 (germline): MNHNS, SASEGT. The CDR3 DNA follows: TGTGCCAGCACCAGAGGGCCAGAGAAGTACTATGGCTACACCTTC. It yields the protein CASTRGPEKYYGYTF.

The V call is TRBV20-1, the J call TRBJ2-3; the D call may be TRBD1 or TRBD2 (5 bases each). V was shortened by 5 bases and J by 1 base, with 7 bases between the two germline ends. There are 12 residues in the CDR3. Germline-derived CDR1 and CDR2 are DFQATT and SNEGSKA (reference sequence). Here the CDR3 DNA reads TGCAGTGCTGGGGGACGCACAGATACGCAGTATTTT. Protein product: CSAGGRTDTQYF.

To note about this clonotype: Since a much larger clone is just one base distant, this may be a read error. The CDR3 spells CAGSPVLTNSPLHF. The CDR3 DNA follows: TGTGCCGGCAGCCCGGTCCTGACTAATTCACCCCTCCACTTT. The chain couples TRBV9 to TRBJ1-6; no clear D gene. CDR3 length: 14 residues. CDR1 is SGDLS and CDR2 is YYNGEE in the germline V gene.

This clonotype was seen ten or more times. The rearrangement uses TRBV28 and TRBJ1-2; D gene uncertain. The CDR3 extends over 16 amino acids. Germline CDR1 reads MDHEN; CDR2 reads SYDVKM. Deletions cut 4 bases from V and 0 bases from J, with 15 bases between. The DNA for the CDR3 is TGTGCCAGCAGTTCCCCACGACGGGGAGCTAACTATGGCTACACCTTC. This encodes CASSSPRRGANYGYTF.

The sample holds many counts of this clonotype. V gene TRBV5-1 combines with J gene TRBJ2-3, with 11 nucleotides matching TRBD1. V was clipped by 8 bases and J by 4 bases; unmatched bases: 6. The CDR3 totals 14 residues. Germline CDR1 reads SGHRS; CDR2 reads YFSETQ. This chain's CDR3 is CASAPGQGADTQYF. The CDR3 bases are TGCGCCAGTGCCCCGGGACAGGGGGCAGATACGCAGTATTTT.

This clonotype was detected a few times. CDR3 loop: CAYKRGLSTDTQYF. CDR3 in DNA: TGTGCCTATAAACGGGGCCTCTCAACGGATACGCAGTATTTT. The V call is TRBV30, the J call TRBJ2-3; TRBD1 or TRBD2 may be the D gene (5 bases each). V was trimmed by 7 bases and J by 6 bases, leaving 20 bases between them. The CDR3 length is 14 residues. Per germline, CDR1 GTSNPN and CDR2 SVGIG (reference sequence).

This clonotype was found once. The chain employs TRBV12-5 and TRBJ2-1; 10 bases are a match to TRBD1. Trimming removed 4 bases from V and 2 bases from J; junction bases left unmatched: 2. CDR1 LGHNT and CDR2 FRNRAP come from the germline V gene. This CDR3 is built from 15 residues. CDR3 residues: CASGYGTGAYNEQFF. CDR3 sequence (DNA): TGTGCTAGTGGTTACGGGACAGGGGCCTACAATGAGCAGTTCTTC. Using reference TRBV12-5 and TRBJ2-1 for the parts outside the CDR3, the full variable domain is DARVTQTPRHKVTEMGQEVTMRCQPILGHNTVFWYRQTMMQGLELLAYFRNRAPLDDSGMPKDRFSAEMPDATLATLKIQPSEPRDSAVYFCASGYGTGAYNEQFFGPGTRLTVL.

The chain uses TRBV3-1 and TRBJ2-2; TRBD2 agrees at 16 bases. V gave up 4 bases and J gave up 3 bases; unmatched junction bases: 5. Germline values: CDR1 LGHDT, CDR2 YNNKEL (reference sequence). CDR3 length: 18 residues. The DNA of the CDR3 is TGTGCCAGCAGCCCCCCGGGACTAGCGGGGGGGTACACCGGGGAGCTGTTTTTT. Protein: CASSPPGLAGGYTGELFF.

This clonotype was detected only a few times. The chain's CDR3 is CASSQAYLRQETQYF. The CDR3 DNA is TGTGCCAGCAGCCAAGCCTATTTGCGGCAAGAGACCCAGTACTTC. The genes are TRBV14 and TRBJ2-5; no clear D. The CDR3 extends over 15 amino acids. The germline V gene encodes CDR1 SGHDN and CDR2 FVKESK. Trimming stripped 1 base from V and 2 bases from J, with 11 bases between.

The chain combines TRBV4-2 with TRBJ2-2; D is uncertain. With 3 bases removed from V and 0 bases from J, the gap between germline ends came to 8 bases. Germline V gene lookup returns CDR1 LGHNA and CDR2 YNFKEQ. The CDR3 is 15 residues long. The CDR3 coding sequence is TGTGCCAGCAGCCATCAATATACGAACACCGGGGAGCTGTTTTTT. This encodes CASSHQYTNTGELFF.

The rearrangement uses TRBV6-1 and TRBJ1-2; 9 bases are a match to TRBD1. CDR1 and CDR2 from the germline V gene are MNHNS and SASEGT. The CDR3 loop spans 16 amino acids. The V segment lost 1 base and the J segment 5 bases; nucleotides outside the gene matches: 8. DNA of the CDR3: TGTGCCAGCAGTGAAGTTTTCGGGACAGGGTTTTATGGCTACACCTTC. It is translated as CASSEVFGTGFYGYTF.

This rearrangement joins TRBV7-9 to TRBJ2-7, with 7 bases lining up with TRBD1. The germline V gene encodes CDR1 SEHNR and CDR2 FQNEAQ (reference sequence). V dropped 5 bases and J dropped 4; count of bases not matched to a gene: 11. The CDR3 runs to 15 residues. The CDR3 reads CASSPRGQATYEQYF. Here the CDR3 DNA reads TGTGCCAGCAGCCCCCGTGGACAGGCTACTTACGAGCAGTACTTC.

This clonotype was recorded many times. The chain carries TRBV20-1 and TRBJ1-1; D gene uncertain. V was shortened by 2 bases and J by 4 bases, with 14 bases between the two germline ends. The germline CDR1 and CDR2 sequences are DFQATT and SNEGSKA (reference sequence). This CDR3 has 14 residues. This chain's CDR3 is CSARRDDGVTEAFF. As DNA, the CDR3 is TGCAGTGCTAGAAGAGATGACGGAGTCACTGAAGCTTTCTTT.

The V call is TRBV30, the J call TRBJ2-7, with a tentative D call TRBD1 (6 bases). Trimming left V 5 bases short and J 6 bases short, with 26 bases between. The CDR3 contains 16 residues. Germline V CDR1 and CDR2: GTSNPN, SVGIG (reference sequence). CDR3: CAWEARPGQEKGEQYF. Here the CDR3 DNA reads TGTGCCTGGGAGGCCCGCCCGGGACAAGAAAAAGGCGAGCAGTACTTC. The full variable domain, rest sourced from reference TRBV30 and TRBJ2-7, is SQTIHQWPATLVQPVGSPLSLECTVEGTSNPNLYWYRQAAGRGLQLLFYSVGIGQISSEVPQNLSASRPQDRQFILSSKKLLLSDSGFYLCAWEARPGQEKGEQYFGPGTRLTVT.

In its sample, this clonotype was seen a few times. This chain uses TRBV30 with TRBJ1-2; D gene uncertain. V lost 4 bases and J 7 bases, leaving 10 bases between the germline ends. Germline lookup yields CDR1 GTSNPN and CDR2 SVGIG (reference sequence). The CDR3 totals 11 residues. The CDR3 reads CAWIEGFGYTF. CDR3 nucleotides: TGTGCCTGGATTGAGGGTTTTGGCTACACCTTC.

There are a few counts of this clonotype. This chain links TRBV7-3 with TRBJ1-2, with 10 bases aligning to TRBD1. CDR1 is SGHTA, CDR2 FQGTGA, per germline. The ends lost 3 bases at V and 8 bases at J; junction bases unmatched: 18. The CDR3 totals 18 residues. The CDR3 reads CASSFKKDRGGGSEGYTF. The CDR3 DNA is TGTGCCAGCAGCTTCAAGAAGGACAGGGGGGGCGGTTCCGAGGGCTACACCTTC.

The J gene is TRBJ2-7, the V gene TRBV7-8, with D unresolved. V was clipped by 1 base and J by 7 bases, with 14 bases between them. The V gene's germline CDR1 is SGHVS and CDR2 FQNEAQ. CDR3 length: 14 amino acids. For the CDR3, the DNA is TGTGCCAGCAGCTTAGGGAGTTCGGCGGTGGAGCAGTACTTC. Amino acid sequence: CASSLGSSAVEQYF.

This clonotype showed up many times. The V gene is TRBV5-1, the J gene TRBJ2-1, with 8 bases that match TRBD1. V shed 4 bases and J 0 bases; nucleotides not matched to a gene: 6. Per the germline V gene, CDR1 is SGHRS and CDR2 is YFSETQ. The CDR3 totals 16 residues. CDR3 sequence: CASSTGQGSSYNEQFF. DNA for the CDR3: TGCGCCAGCAGCACCGGACAGGGCAGCTCCTACAATGAGCAGTTCTTC.

This clonotype was seen repeatedly, ten times or more. The gene calls are TRBV30 and TRBJ2-2; D unresolved. This CDR3 is 13 amino acids long. The V end was cut by 3 bases, the J end by 6 bases, with 11 bases between. Germline CDR1 reads GTSNPN; CDR2 reads SVGIG (reference sequence). DNA for the CDR3: TGTGCCTGGAGGCGCGGCGGCTCCGGGGAGCTGTTTTTT. Translating it yields CAWRRGGSGELFF.

The chain links TRBV27 to TRBJ2-7; perhaps D is TRBD1 or TRBD2 (5 bases each). The V end lost 7 bases, the J end lost 5 bases, and 12 bases lay between the germline ends. Looked up from germline, CDR1 is MNHEY and CDR2 is SMNVEV (reference sequence). The CDR3 is 12 residues long. The CDR3 reads CASNRRFNEQYF. The CDR3 coding sequence is TGTGCCAGCAACAGGAGGTTCAACGAGCAGTACTTC.

The sample holds a few counts of this clonotype. The CDR3 DNA reads as TGCAGCGCGTTACCGGGGCCCAACACCGGGGAGCTGTTTTTT. Residues: CSALPGPNTGELFF. The rearrangement joins TRBV29-1 to TRBJ2-2; D is possibly TRBD1 or TRBD2 (5 bases each). V was cut by 7 bases and J by 2 bases, with 14 bases left in between. This CDR3 region has 14 residues. Germline assignment: CDR1 SQVTM and CDR2 ANQGSEA.

This clonotype was counted at least ten times. The chain recombines TRBV10-1 with TRBJ2-1; D call uncertain. There are 11 residues in the CDR3. V dropped 4 bases and J dropped 8 bases, with 6 bases sitting between them. Per germline, CDR1 WNHNN and CDR2 SYGVQD (reference sequence). DNA for the CDR3: TGCGCCAGCAGTGCCTTACATGAGCAGTTCTTC. It specifies CASSALHEQFF.

Concerning this clonotype itself: The junction differs from germline at one of its ends, possibly a read error. J is TRBJ1-3 and V is TRBV7-2; D gene ambiguous. Per germline, CDR1 SGHTA and CDR2 FQGNSA. The CDR3 covers 13 residues. The CDR3 reads CACSFGSGNTIYF. CDR3 sequence (DNA): TGTGCCTGCAGCTTCGGGTCTGGAAACACCATATATTTT.

This clonotype was recorded at least ten times. CDR3 sequence: CASSLDLGATRYEQYF. The CDR3 region has the DNA TGTGCCAGCAGCTTAGATCTCGGGGCTACACGCTACGAGCAGTACTTC. The chain employs TRBV11-2 and TRBJ2-7; D may be TRBD1 or TRBD2 (5 bases each). The germline V gene encodes CDR1 SGHAT and CDR2 FQNNGV. Deletions cut 0 bases from V and 3 bases from J, with 15 bases between. The CDR3 is 16 amino acids.

The gene calls are TRBV12-3 or TRBV12-4 and TRBJ2-4; TRBD2 matches 11 bases. Trimming at V came to 4 bases and at J to 1 base, leaving 0 bases not matched to a gene. The CDR3 is 15 residues long. Here the CDR3 DNA reads TGTGCCAGCAGTTCTAGCGGGAGGGCCAAAAACATTCAGTACTTC. It encodes CASSSSGRAKNIQYF.